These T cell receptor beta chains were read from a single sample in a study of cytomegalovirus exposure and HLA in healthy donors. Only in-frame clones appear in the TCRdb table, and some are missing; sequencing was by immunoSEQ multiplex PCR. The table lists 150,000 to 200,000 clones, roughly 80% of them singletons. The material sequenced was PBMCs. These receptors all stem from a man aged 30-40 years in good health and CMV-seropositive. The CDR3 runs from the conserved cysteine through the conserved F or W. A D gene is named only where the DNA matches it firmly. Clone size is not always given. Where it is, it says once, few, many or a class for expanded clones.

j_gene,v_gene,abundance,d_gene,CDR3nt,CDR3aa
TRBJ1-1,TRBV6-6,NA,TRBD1,TGTGCCAGCAGTCAAAGCCGGACAGGGGGGAACACTGAAGCTTTCTTT,CASSQSRTGGNTEAFF
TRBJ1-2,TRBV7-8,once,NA,TGTGCCAGCAGCTTAAGTTCGAAGACAGGAAACTATGGCTACACCTTC,CASSLSSKTGNYGYTF
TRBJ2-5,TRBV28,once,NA,TGTGCCAGCAACGACAGGATTCAAGAGACCCAGTACTTC,CASNDRIQETQYF
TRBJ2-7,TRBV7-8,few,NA,TGTGCCAGCACGAGCTACTACGAGCAGTACTTC,CASTSYYEQYF
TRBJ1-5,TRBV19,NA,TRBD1,TGTGCCAGTAGTATAGATCTGACAGGGAGTTATAGCAATCAGCCCCAGCATTTT,CASSIDLTGSYSNQPQHF
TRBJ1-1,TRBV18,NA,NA,TGTGCCAGCTCACTCGTCTCGGGGTTTAACACTGAAGCTTTCTTT,CASSLVSGFNTEAFF
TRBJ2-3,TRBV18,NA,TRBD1,TGTGCCAGCTCACCACCGGGACAGGGGGGAGGAACAGATACGCAGTATTTT,CASSPPGQGGGTDTQYF
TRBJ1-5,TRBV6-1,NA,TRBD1,TGTGCCAGCAGTGTTGACCGACCCGGGACAGACAATCAGCCCCAGCATTTT,CASSVDRPGTDNQPQHF
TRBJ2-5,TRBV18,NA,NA,TGTGCCAGCTCACCACGAGCCAGGGTTGAAGAGACCCAGTACTTC,CASSPRARVEETQYF
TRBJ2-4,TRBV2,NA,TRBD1,TGTGCCAGCACCCTCGAGGGGACAGGCAAAAACATTCAGTACTTC,CASTLEGTGKNIQYF
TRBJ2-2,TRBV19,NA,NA,TGTGCCAGTAGTAGTCAGGGGAACACCGGGGAGCTGTTTTTT,CASSSQGNTGELFF
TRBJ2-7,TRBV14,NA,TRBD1,TGTGCCAGCAGCCAAGAGACAGGGGTGGCCTACGAGCAGTACTTC,CASSQETGVAYEQYF
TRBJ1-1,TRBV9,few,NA,TGTGCCAGCAGCTCCCAGACCTCGGGGACTGAAGCTTTCTTT,CASSSQTSGTEAFF
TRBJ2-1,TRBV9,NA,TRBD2,TGTGCCAGCAGCTTCGGGACTAGCGGGGGGGACACTGAGCAGTTCTTC,CASSFGTSGGDTEQFF
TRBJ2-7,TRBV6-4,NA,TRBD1,TGTGCCAGCAGTCCCGGGACAGGGGGTTCCTACGAGCAGTACTTC,CASSPGTGGSYEQYF
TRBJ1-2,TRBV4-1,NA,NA,TGCGCCAGCAGCCAAGAGAGGATAGCTAACTATGGCTACACCTTC,CASSQERIANYGYTF
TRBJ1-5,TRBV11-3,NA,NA,TGTGCCAGCAGCTTTGACAGGTTAAAGGCTTACAATCAGCCCCAGCATTTT,CASSFDRLKAYNQPQHF
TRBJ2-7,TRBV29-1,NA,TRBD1,TGCAGCGTTGTAGGGGGACAGGGTGCCGACGAGCAGTACTTC,CSVVGGQGADEQYF
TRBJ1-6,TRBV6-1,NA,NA,TGTGCCAGCAGCAATGGGGGCGGTAGTTCACCCCTCCACTTT,CASSNGGGSSPLHF
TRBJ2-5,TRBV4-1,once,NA,TGCGCCAGCAGCCGCCGACTAGGCCAAGAGACCCAGTACTTC,CASSRRLGQETQYF
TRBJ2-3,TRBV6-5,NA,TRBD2,TGTGCCAGCAGTTACTACCCGGGGGGATCCACAGATACGCAGTATTTT,CASSYYPGGSTDTQYF
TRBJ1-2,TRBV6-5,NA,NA,TGTGCCAGCAGTTACGGCTTCCAGGAGGGCTATGGCTACACCTTC,CASSYGFQEGYGYTF
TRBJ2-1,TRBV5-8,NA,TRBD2,TGTGCCAGCAGCTTGAAAAGGGTAATGGGGGGGATTTACAATGAGCAGTTCTTC,CASSLKRVMGGIYNEQFF
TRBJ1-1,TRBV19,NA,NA,TGTGCCAGTAGTCCAGGTAACTTGAACACTGAAGCTTTCTTT,CASSPGNLNTEAFF
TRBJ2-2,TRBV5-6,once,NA,TGTGCCAGCAGCTTGAATTGGGCTAGCCCGCGCGCCGGGGAGCTGTTTTTT,CASSLNWASPRAGELFF
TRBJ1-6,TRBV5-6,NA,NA,TGTGCCAGCAGCCCCACTTCGGGAGGGTTCGCCGGCGGATCACCCCTCCACTTT,CASSPTSGGFAGGSPLHF
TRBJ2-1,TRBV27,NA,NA,TGTGCCAGCAGTCCCTGGGGGGGCTACGAGCAGTTCTTC,CASSPWGGYEQFF
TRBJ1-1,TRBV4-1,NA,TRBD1,TGCGCCAGCAGCCAGGGACAGGGGTACTCTATGAACACTGAAGCTTTCTTT,CASSQGQGYSMNTEAFF
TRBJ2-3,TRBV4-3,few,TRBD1,TGCGCCAGCAGCCAACAAATTGGGGGACAGGCTAGCACAGATACGCAGTATTTT,CASSQQIGGQASTDTQYF
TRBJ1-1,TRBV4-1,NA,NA,TGCGCCAGCAGCCAAGGCCCCGGGTTGAACACTGAAGCTTTCTTT,CASSQGPGLNTEAFF
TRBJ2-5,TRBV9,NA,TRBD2,TGTGCCAGCAGCGGAGCGGGGGGGCGAGAGACCCAGTACTTC,CASSGAGGRETQYF
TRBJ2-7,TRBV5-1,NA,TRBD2,TGCGCCAGCAGTGGACTAGCGGGGGGGGGATCCTACGAGCAGTACTTC,CASSGLAGGGSYEQYF
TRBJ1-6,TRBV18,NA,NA,TGTGCCAGCTCACCACAGGGGCTACTATCACCCCTCCACTTT,CASSPQGLLSPLHF
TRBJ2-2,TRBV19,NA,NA,TGTGCCAGTAGTCTACAGGGATTCGCCGGGGAGCTGTTTTTT,CASSLQGFAGELFF
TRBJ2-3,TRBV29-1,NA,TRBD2,TGCAGCGTTGTTGGAGCGGGGGGATACTTTAGCACAGATACGCAGTATTTT,CSVVGAGGYFSTDTQYF
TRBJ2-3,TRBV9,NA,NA,TGTGCCAGCAGCGTACCCGGAGATACAGATACGCAGTATTTT,CASSVPGDTDTQYF
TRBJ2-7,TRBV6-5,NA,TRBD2,TGTGCCAGCAGTTACGGGGCGGGGGGATACGAGCAGTACTTC,CASSYGAGGYEQYF
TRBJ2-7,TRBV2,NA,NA,TGTGCCAGCAGTTTATGGACCCTGGGAGGCGAGCAGTACTTC,CASSLWTLGGEQYF
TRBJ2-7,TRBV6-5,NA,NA,TGTGCCAGCAGGGAACAGGGTACCGAGCAGTACTTC,CASREQGTEQYF
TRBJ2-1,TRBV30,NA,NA,TGTGCCTGGAGCGGAGTTCTCGCCCAGTTCTTC,CAWSGVLAQFF
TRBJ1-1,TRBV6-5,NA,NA,TGTGCCAGCAGTTACTCAAGGACACGGAACACTGAAGCTTTCTTT,CASSYSRTRNTEAFF
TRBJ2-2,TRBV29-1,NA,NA,TGCAGCGTTCTGGGGCCGTACACCGGGGAGCTGTTTTTT,CSVLGPYTGELFF
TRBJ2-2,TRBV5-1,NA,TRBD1,TGCGCCAGCAGCCCGGGGGAACAGGGGGCGGCCGGGGAGCTGTTTTTT,CASSPGEQGAAGELFF
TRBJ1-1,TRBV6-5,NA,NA,TGTGCCAGCAGTTCTCTCCTCCTAATCACGAACACTGAAGCTTTCTTT,CASSSLLLITNTEAFF
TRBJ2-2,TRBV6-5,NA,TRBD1,TGTGCCAGCAGTTACGACAGGGCGTCGAACACCGGGGAGCTGTTTTTT,CASSYDRASNTGELFF
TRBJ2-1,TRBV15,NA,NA,TGTGCCACCAGCAGGGCGGACGGGAGCTCCTACAATGAGCAGTTCTTC,CATSRADGSSYNEQFF
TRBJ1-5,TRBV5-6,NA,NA,TGTGCCAGCAGCTCCGGGGTGACCAAAGCCCAGCATTTT,CASSSGVTKAQHF
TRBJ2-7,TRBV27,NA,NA,TGTGCCAGCAGTTTGGGCGGGGTTCAGTCCTACGAGCAGTACTTC,CASSLGGVQSYEQYF
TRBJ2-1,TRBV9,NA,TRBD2,TGTGCCAGCAGCGATTCCCGCGCGGGGGGGTACAATGAGCAGTTCTTC,CASSDSRAGGYNEQFF
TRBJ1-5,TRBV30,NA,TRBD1,TGTGCCTGGTCAGACAGGGACGATCAGCCCCAGCATTTT,CAWSDRDDQPQHF
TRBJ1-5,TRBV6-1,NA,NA,TGTGCCAGCAGTGAAGCGATAGGGGCTGAGCAGCCCCAGCATTTT,CASSEAIGAEQPQHF
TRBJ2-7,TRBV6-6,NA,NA,TGTGCCAGCAGTTACGACAGCACCTACGAGCAGTACTTC,CASSYDSTYEQYF
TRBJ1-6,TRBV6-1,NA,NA,TGTGCCAGCCGGGGGTTGGGTTCCTATAATTCACCCCTCCACTTT,CASRGLGSYNSPLHF
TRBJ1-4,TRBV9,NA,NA,TGTGCCAGCAGCGTACGAGGGACAACATGGCCTAATGAAAAACTGTTTTTT,CASSVRGTTWPNEKLFF
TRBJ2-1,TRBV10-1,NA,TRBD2,TGCGCCAGCAGTGAGTCGAGAGCGGGGGGGCCCTACAATGAGCAGTTCTTC,CASSESRAGGPYNEQFF